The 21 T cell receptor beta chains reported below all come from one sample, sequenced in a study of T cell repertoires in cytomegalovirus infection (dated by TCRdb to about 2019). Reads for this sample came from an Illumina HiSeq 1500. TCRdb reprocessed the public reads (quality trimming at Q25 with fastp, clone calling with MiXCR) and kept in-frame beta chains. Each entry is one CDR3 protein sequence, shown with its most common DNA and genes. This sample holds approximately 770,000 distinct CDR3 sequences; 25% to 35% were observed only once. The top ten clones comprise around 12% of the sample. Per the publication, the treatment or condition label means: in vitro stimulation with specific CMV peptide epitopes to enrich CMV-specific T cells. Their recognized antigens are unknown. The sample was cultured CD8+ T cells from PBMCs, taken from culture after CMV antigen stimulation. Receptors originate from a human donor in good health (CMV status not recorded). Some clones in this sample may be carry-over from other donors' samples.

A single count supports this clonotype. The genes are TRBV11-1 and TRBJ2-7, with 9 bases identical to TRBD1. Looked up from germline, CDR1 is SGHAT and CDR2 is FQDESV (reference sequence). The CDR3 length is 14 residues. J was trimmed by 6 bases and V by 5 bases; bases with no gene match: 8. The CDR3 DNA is TGTGCCAGCAGCGACCACAGGGGGCGATCCGAGCAGTACTTC. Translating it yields CASSDHRGRSEQYF.

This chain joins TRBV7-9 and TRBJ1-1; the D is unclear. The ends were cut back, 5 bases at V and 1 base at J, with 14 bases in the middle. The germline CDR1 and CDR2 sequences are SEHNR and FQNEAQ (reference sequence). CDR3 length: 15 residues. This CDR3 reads CASSSNEKTNTEAFF. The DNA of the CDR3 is TGTGCCAGCAGCAGTAACGAGAAGACGAACACTGAAGCTTTCTTT.

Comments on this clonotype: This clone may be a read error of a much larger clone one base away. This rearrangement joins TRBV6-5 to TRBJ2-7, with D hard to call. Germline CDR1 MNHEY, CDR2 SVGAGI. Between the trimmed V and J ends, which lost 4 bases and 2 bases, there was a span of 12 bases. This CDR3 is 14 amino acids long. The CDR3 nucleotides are TGTGCCAGCAGTTCGATGCCACAGCCCTACGAGCAGTACTTC. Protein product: CASSSMPQPYEQYF.

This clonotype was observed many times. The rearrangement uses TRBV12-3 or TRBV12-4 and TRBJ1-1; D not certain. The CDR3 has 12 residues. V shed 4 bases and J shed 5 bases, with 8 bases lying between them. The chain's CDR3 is CASSWGVTEAFF. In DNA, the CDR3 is TGTGCCAGCAGTTGGGGTGTTACTGAAGCTTTCTTT.

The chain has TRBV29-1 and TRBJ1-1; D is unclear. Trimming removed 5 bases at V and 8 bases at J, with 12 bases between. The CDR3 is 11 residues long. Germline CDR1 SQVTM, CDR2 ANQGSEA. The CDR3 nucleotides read TGCAGCGTTACGGGCCTGGGGGAAGCTTTCTTT. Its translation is CSVTGLGEAFF.

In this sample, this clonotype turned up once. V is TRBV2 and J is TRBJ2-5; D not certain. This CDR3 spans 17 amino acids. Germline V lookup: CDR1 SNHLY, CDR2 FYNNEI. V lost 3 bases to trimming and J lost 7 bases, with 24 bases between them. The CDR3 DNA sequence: TGTGCCAGCAGTGATCGCCCAGAGAATGGGATGAGTGGGACCCAGTACTTC. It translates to CASSDRPENGMSGTQYF.

The CDR3 bases are TGCAGTGCTATGGCCTCCGTCTCCTATAATTCACCCCTCCACTTT. Its translation is CSAMASVSYNSPLHF. The chain carries TRBV20-1 and TRBJ1-6; D is undetermined. Germline CDR1 and CDR2: DFQATT and SNEGSKA (reference sequence). Trimming shortened V by 4 bases and J by 0 bases, and 10 bases separated the two germline ends. The CDR3 has 15 residues.

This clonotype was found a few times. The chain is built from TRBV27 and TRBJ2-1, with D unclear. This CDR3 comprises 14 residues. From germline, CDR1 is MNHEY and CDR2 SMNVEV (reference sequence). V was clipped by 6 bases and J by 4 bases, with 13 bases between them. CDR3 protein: CASSPGRLYNEQFF. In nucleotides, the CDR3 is TGTGCCAGCAGCCCGGGTCGGTTATACAATGAGCAGTTCTTC.

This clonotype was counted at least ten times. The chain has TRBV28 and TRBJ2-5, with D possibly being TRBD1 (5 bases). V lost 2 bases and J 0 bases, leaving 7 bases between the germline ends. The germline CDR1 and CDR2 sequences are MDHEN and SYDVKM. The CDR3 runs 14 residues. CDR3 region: CASSLPTDQETQYF. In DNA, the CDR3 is TGTGCCAGCAGTTTACCGACAGACCAAGAGACCCAGTACTTC. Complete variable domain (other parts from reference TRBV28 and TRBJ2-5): DVKVTQSSRYLVKRTGEKVFLECVQDMDHENMFWYRQDPGLGLRLIYFSYDVKMKEKGDIPEGYSVSREKKERFSLILESASTNQTSMYLCASSLPTDQETQYFGPGTRLLVL.

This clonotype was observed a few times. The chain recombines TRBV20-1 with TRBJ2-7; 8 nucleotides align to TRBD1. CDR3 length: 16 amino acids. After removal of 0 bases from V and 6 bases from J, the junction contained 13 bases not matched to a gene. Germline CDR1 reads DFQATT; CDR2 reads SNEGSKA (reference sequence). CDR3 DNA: TGCAGTGCTAGAGACTTACTAGGGACAGGAGGCGGCGAGCAGTACTTC. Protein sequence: CSARDLLGTGGGEQYF.

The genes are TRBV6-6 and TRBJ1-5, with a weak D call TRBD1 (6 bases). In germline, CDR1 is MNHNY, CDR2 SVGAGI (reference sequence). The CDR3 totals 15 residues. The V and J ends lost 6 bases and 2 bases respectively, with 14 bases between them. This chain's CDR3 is CASSPDRRGNQPQHF. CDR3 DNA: TGTGCCAGCAGCCCTGACAGGAGGGGCAATCAGCCCCAGCATTTT.

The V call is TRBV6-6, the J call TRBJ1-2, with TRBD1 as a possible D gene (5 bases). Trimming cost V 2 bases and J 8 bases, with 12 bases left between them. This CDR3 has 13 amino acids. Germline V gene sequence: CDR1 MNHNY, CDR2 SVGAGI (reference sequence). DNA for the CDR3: TGTGCCAGCAGTTACAGCCTCGAGGGGGGCTACACCTTC. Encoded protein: CASSYSLEGGYTF.

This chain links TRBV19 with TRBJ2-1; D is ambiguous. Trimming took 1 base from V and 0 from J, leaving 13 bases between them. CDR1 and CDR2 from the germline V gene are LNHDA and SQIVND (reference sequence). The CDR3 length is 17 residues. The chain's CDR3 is CASSIGEGRSSYNEQFF. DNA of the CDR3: TGTGCCAGTAGTATAGGGGAAGGCAGGAGCTCCTACAATGAGCAGTTCTTC.

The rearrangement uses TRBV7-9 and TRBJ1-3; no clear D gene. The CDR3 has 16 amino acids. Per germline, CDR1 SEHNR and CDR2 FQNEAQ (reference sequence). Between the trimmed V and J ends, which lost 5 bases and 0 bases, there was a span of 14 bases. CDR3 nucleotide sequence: TGTGCCAGCAGCGCCAGGACGGGGATCTCTGGAAACACCATATATTTT. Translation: CASSARTGISGNTIYF.

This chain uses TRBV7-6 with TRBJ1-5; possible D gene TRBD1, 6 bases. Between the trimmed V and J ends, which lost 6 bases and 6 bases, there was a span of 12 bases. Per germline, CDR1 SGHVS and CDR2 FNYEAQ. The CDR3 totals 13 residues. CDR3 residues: CASSTGFGQPQHF. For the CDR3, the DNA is TGTGCCAGCAGTACAGGGTTTGGTCAGCCCCAGCATTTT.

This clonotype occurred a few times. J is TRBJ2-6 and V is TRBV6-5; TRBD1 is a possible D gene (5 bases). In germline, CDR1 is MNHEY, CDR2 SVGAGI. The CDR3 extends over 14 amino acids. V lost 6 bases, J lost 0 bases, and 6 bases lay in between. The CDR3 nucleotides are TGTGCCAGCAGAACAGGCTCTGGGGCCAACGTCCTGACTTTC. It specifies CASRTGSGANVLTF.

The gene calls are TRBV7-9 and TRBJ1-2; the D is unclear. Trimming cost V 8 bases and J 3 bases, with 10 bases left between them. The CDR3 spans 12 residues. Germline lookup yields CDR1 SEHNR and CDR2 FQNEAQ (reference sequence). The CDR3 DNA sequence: TGTGCCAGCGAAACCGACGACTATGGCTACACCTTC. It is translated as CASETDDYGYTF.

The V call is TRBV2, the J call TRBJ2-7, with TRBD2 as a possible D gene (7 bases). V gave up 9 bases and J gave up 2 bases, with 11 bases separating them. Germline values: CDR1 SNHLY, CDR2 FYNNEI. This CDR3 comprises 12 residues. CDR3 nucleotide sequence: TGTGCCAGTCTAGGGGGGGCCTACGAGCAGTACTTC. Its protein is CASLGGAYEQYF.

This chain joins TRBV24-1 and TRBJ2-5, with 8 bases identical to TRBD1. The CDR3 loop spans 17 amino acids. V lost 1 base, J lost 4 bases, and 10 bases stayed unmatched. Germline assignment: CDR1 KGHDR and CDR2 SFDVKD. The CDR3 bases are TGTGCCACCAGTGATTTCGGACAGGGACGGGTGGTAGAGACCCAGTACTTC. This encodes CATSDFGQGRVVETQYF.

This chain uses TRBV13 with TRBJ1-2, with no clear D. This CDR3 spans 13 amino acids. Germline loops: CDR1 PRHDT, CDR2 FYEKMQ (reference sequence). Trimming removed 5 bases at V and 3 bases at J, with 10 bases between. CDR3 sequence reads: CASSVPGYYGYTF. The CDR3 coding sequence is TGTGCCAGCAGCGTGCCAGGCTACTATGGCTACACCTTC.

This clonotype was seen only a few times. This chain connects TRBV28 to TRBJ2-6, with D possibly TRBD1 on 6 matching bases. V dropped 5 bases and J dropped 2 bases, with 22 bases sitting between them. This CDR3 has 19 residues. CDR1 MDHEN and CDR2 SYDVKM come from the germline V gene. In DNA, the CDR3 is TGTGCCAGCAGTCTTCCCAGGACAGTGGTTAGCGCTGGGGCCAACGTCCTGACTTTC. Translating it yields CASSLPRTVVSAGANVLTF.